This T cell receptor (beta chain) was sequenced for a study of technical replicates of blood from a handful of donors. The protocol was immunoSEQ multiplex PCR, while the TCRdb copy is restricted to in-frame clones and leaves out a portion. Altogether approximately 75,000 clones are present, approximately 92% being singletons, with the ten largest covering approximately 0.4%. V dropped 1 base and J dropped 6 bases, with 5 bases sitting between them. Germline loops: CDR1 LGHNA, CDR2 YSLEER. This CDR3 contains 12 residues. This receptor was identified in a human donor in good health. The chain uses TRBV4-3 and TRBJ2-3, with D possibly matching TRBD2 (5 bases). The source material was T cells isolated from PBMCs. The CDR3 sequence: CASSQGGDTQYF. CDR3 nucleotide sequence: TGCGCCAGCAGCCAAGGAGGGGATACGCAGTATTTT.